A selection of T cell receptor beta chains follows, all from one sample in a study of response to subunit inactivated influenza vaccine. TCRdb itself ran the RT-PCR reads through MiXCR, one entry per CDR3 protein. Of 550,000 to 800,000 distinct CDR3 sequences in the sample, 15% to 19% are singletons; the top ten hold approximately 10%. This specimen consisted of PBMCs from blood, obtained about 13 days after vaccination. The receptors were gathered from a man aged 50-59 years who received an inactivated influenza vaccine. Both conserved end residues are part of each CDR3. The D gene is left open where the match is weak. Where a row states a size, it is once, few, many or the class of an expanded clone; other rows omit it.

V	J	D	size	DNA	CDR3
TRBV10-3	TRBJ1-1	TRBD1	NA	TGTGCCATCAGTACCCCGGGACAGGGGAACACTGAAGCTTTCTTT	CAISTPGQGNTEAFF
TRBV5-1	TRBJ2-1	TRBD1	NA	TGCGCCAGCAGCGGCTGGGACAGAAACAATGAGCAGTTCTTC	CASSGWDRNNEQFF
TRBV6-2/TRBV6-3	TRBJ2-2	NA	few	TGTGCCACCCAGAGGAGCGGGGAGCTGTTTTTT	CATQRSGELFF
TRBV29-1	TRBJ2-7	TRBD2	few	TGCAGCGTTGGGACTAGCGGCGGGTACGAGCAGTACTTC	CSVGTSGGYEQYF
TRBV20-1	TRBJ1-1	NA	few	TGCAGTGCGCGGACAATGAACACTGAAGCTTTCTTT	CSARTMNTEAFF
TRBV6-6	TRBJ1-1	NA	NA	TGTGCCAGCAGTTACCCCCAAGGTGAAGCTTTCTTT	CASSYPQGEAFF
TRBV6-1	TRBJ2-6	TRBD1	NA	TGTGCCAGCAGTGTGAGATACCGGGACAGGGGGTTCGGGGCCAACGTCCTGACTTTC	CASSVRYRDRGFGANVLTF
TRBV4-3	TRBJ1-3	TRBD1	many	TGCGCCAGCAGCCAGGGACAGCGGGAGGACACCATATATTTT	CASSQGQREDTIYF
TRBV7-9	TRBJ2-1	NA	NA	TGTGCCAGCAACGATCATAGGGGGAGGGGTAACAATGAGCAGTTCTTC	CASNDHRGRGNNEQFF
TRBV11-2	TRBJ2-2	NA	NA	TGTGCCAGCAGGCCAGACACAAACACCGGGGAGCTGTTTTTT	CASRPDTNTGELFF
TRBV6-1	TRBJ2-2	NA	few	TGTGCCAGCATCATGGGACGGTGGGGAACCGGGGAGCTGTTTTTT	CASIMGRWGTGELFF
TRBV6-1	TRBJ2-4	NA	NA	TGTGCCAGCAGTGAAGGAGGTGCAGCAAACATTCAGTACTTC	CASSEGGAANIQYF
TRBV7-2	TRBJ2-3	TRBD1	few	TGTGCCAGCAGCTCGCAGGGGGTTAGCACAGATACGCAGTATTTT	CASSSQGVSTDTQYF
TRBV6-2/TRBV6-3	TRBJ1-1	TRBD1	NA	TGTGCCAGCAGTCATTGGGACAGGGGACCGACGAACACTGAAGCTTTCTTT	CASSHWDRGPTNTEAFF